This TCR beta chain was sequenced for a study of T cells after yellow fever vaccination. Using its own MiXCR run on the 5' RACE reads, TCRdb lists one record per CDR3 protein. The table lists 300,000 to 400,000 distinct CDR3 sequences, approximately 8% of them singletons. In its sample, this clonotype was seen many times. The V gene's germline CDR1 is SGHRS and CDR2 YFSETQ. Trimming cost V 0 bases and J 0 bases, with 8 bases left between them. This CDR3 has 15 amino acids. The chain couples TRBV5-1 to TRBJ2-3; no reliable D call. The clonotype originates from a man between 18 and 29 years old who received the YFV17D yellow fever vaccine. The sample was PBMCs, taken about 49 days after the first yellow fever vaccination. In DNA, the CDR3 is TGCGCCAGCAGCTTGGTGGTGACTAGCACAGATACGCAGTATTTT. Translated: CASSLVVTSTDTQYF. Drawing the rest from reference TRBV5-1 and TRBJ2-3, the complete variable domain is KAGVTQTPRYLIKTRGQQVTLSCSPISGHRSVSWYQQTPGQGLQFLFEYFSETQRNKGNFPGRFSGRQFSNSRSEMNVSTLELGDSALYLCASSLVVTSTDTQYFGPGTRLTVL.